Below are 20 T cell receptor beta chains sequenced from a single sample in a study of T cell responses to AZD1222 COVID-19 vaccine. Some clones are missing from TCRdb's copy, which holds only in-frame ones; the method was immunoSEQ multiplex PCR. The sample gives about 130,000 clones, roughly nine tenths of which show up once; approximately 3% is in the top ten. This specimen consisted of peripheral blood, obtained on day 0 of AZD1222 vaccination. The origin of the receptors is an adult in good health.

This rearrangement joins TRBV7-2 to TRBJ2-1; D is unresolved. V lost 3 bases, J lost 4 bases, and 10 bases lay in between. This CDR3 region has 14 residues. The germline gives CDR1 SGHTA, CDR2 FQGNSA. CDR3 loop: CASSFRTIYNEQFF. CDR3 sequence (DNA): TGTGCCAGCAGCTTCCGGACCATATACAATGAGCAGTTCTTC.

On this clone: This specimen includes other DNA sequences encoding the same CDR3. V gene TRBV7-9 combines with J gene TRBJ1-4; D not certain. Germline V gene lookup returns CDR1 SEHNR and CDR2 FQNEAQ (reference sequence). This CDR3 region has 14 residues. V lost 1 base, J lost 0 bases, and 3 bases lay in between. DNA of the CDR3: TGTGCCAGCAGCTTAGGGGCAACTAATGAAAAACTGTTTTTT. Translated: CASSLGATNEKLFF.

The V gene is TRBV3-1 (or the pseudogene TRBV3-2), the J gene TRBJ2-1; 10 nucleotides line up with TRBD2. The CDR3 consists of 16 residues. Germline CDR1 and CDR2: LGHDT and YNNKEL (reference sequence). V shed 4 bases and J 5 bases; nucleotides not matched to a gene: 8. CDR3 amino acids: CASSPLAGVVHNEQFF. The CDR3 region has the DNA TGTGCCAGCAGCCCCCTAGCGGGAGTGGTACACAATGAGCAGTTCTTC.

CDR3 DNA: TGTGCCAGCAGCGGAACAGGGAGCCAAGCTTTCTTT. Its protein product is CASSGTGSQAFF. The rearrangement links TRBV5-4 to TRBJ1-1; the D gene is possibly TRBD1 (6 bases). Looked up from germline, CDR1 is SGHNT and CDR2 is YYREEE (reference sequence). The germline V and J ends were trimmed by 4 bases and 9 bases, with 13 bases remaining between them. This CDR3 is built from 12 residues.

In regard to this clone: The junction departs from germline at one end; a sequencing error may be responsible. The chain recombines TRBV28 with TRBJ2-7; 7 bases fit TRBD1. Germline V gene lookup returns CDR1 MDHEN and CDR2 SYDVKM. The CDR3 spans 11 residues. The CDR3 DNA reads as TGTGCCAGTAGGTCGACAGGGATAAAAACGTTC. Its translation: CASRSTGIKTF.

The J gene is TRBJ2-7, the V gene TRBV6-2 or TRBV6-3; D uncertain. The CDR3 sequence is 15 residues long. The germline gives CDR1 MNHEY, CDR2 SVGEGT. V gave up 2 bases and J gave up 0 bases, with 11 bases separating them. The CDR3 region is CASSYERLTSYEQYF. The CDR3 DNA follows: TGTGCCAGCAGTTACGAGCGTTTAACCTCCTACGAGCAGTACTTC.

The J gene is TRBJ1-2, the V gene TRBV2; D gene ambiguous. CDR1 is SNHLY and CDR2 is FYNNEI in the germline V gene. V lost 6 bases and J lost 8, with 19 bases in between. This CDR3 has 14 amino acids. The chain's CDR3 is CASSLHSVVRGYTF. CDR3 nucleotides: TGTGCCAGCAGCCTCCATTCGGTGGTTCGGGGCTACACCTTC. The full variable domain, in which reference TRBV2 and TRBJ1-2 provide the parts outside the CDR3, is EPEVTQTPSHQVTQMGQEVILRCVPISNHLYFYWYRQILGQKVEFLVSFYNNEISEKSEIFDDQFSVERPDGSNFTLKIRSTKLEDSAMYFCASSLHSVVRGYTFGSGTRLTVV.

The rearrangement uses TRBV3-1 (or the pseudogene TRBV3-2) and TRBJ2-3; D is unclear. This CDR3 is built from 12 residues. Germline lookup yields CDR1 LGHDT and CDR2 YNNKEL (reference sequence). V lost 4 bases and J 5 bases, leaving 7 bases between the germline ends. The CDR3 DNA sequence: TGTGCCAGCAGCCCATTCAGAGATACGCAGTATTTT. This encodes CASSPFRDTQYF.

This chain connects TRBV24-1 to TRBJ2-1, with D possibly being TRBD1 (6 bases). The V and J ends lost 3 bases and 16 bases respectively, with 21 bases between them. Germline loops: CDR1 KGHDR, CDR2 SFDVKD. The CDR3 covers 14 residues. For the CDR3, the DNA is TGTGCCACCAGTGATCTCCTTGAGACAGGTGGGACATTCTTC. Its translation: CATSDLLETGGTFF.

This rearrangement joins TRBV29-1 to TRBJ2-5; tentative D call: TRBD2 (5 bases). This CDR3 comprises 12 residues. V was pared by 5 bases and J by 3 bases, with 10 bases between. CDR1 is SQVTM, CDR2 ANQGSEA, per germline. Here the CDR3 reads CSVIGGEETQYF. The CDR3 coding sequence is TGCAGCGTTATTGGAGGCGAAGAGACCCAGTACTTC.

Sample share makes this clone medium-sized (0.01 to 0.1%). This chain uses TRBV10-3 with TRBJ2-1, with D uncertain. The ends were cut back, 7 bases at V and 5 bases at J, with 15 bases in the middle. This CDR3 spans 14 amino acids. Germline V CDR1 and CDR2: ENHRY, SYGVKD. This chain's CDR3 is CAITRSYENNEQFF. DNA of the CDR3: TGTGCCATCACCAGATCGTACGAAAACAATGAGCAGTTCTTC.

The chain couples TRBV3-1 (or the pseudogene TRBV3-2) to TRBJ1-1; maybe TRBD1 (6 bases). Trimming stripped 4 bases from V and 4 bases from J, with 16 bases between. The germline CDR1 and CDR2 sequences are LGHDT and YNNKEL (reference sequence). The CDR3 contains 15 residues. CDR3 sequence: CASSPRPTGSTEAFF. CDR3 in DNA: TGTGCCAGCAGCCCCCGACCTACAGGGTCCACTGAAGCTTTCTTT.

The chain recombines TRBV29-1 with TRBJ2-1; 7 bases match TRBD2. Trimming cost V 1 base and J 6 bases; bases outside gene matches: 15. This CDR3 spans 17 amino acids. Germline V gene data show CDR1 as SQVTM and CDR2 as ANQGSEA. DNA of the CDR3: TGCAGCGTTGAAGGCCGCCTAGCGGAGAATTTACTCAATGAGCAGTTCTTC. This gives the protein CSVEGRLAENLLNEQFF.

The V call is TRBV18, the J call TRBJ1-5; D not resolved. V shed 6 bases and J shed 4 bases, with 10 bases lying between them. CDR3 size: 13 residues. The V gene's germline CDR1 is KGHSH and CDR2 LQKENI. Here the CDR3 reads CASSTTENQPQHF. In nucleotides, the CDR3 is TGTGCCAGCTCCACAACGGAAAATCAGCCCCAGCATTTT.

V usage is TRBV7-2 and J usage is TRBJ2-3; 7 bases fit TRBD2. This CDR3 spans 15 amino acids. V gave up 2 bases and J gave up 5 bases; unmatched junction bases: 7. CDR1 and CDR2 (germline): SGHTA, FQGNSA. CDR3 coding DNA: TGTGCCAGCAGCTTAATTCTAGCGGAAATAGATACGCAGTATTTT. It specifies CASSLILAEIDTQYF.

The chain links TRBV19 to TRBJ1-2; weak D call: TRBD1 (6 bases). V gave up 5 bases and J gave up 8 bases, with 18 bases separating them. The CDR3 is 14 amino acids. The germline gives CDR1 LNHDA, CDR2 SQIVND (reference sequence). CDR3 nucleotides: TGTGCCAGTAGTCCCCCTGACAGGTTTGGAGGCTACACCTTC. Amino acids: CASSPPDRFGGYTF.

This sequence joins TRBV5-6 and TRBJ1-1, with D unclear. CDR3 size: 11 residues. Germline-derived CDR1 and CDR2 are SGHDT and YYEEEE. The ends were cut back, 0 bases at V and 5 bases at J, with 2 bases in the middle. The DNA for the CDR3 is TGTGCCAGCAGCTTGGGGACTGAAGCTTTCTTT. Its protein product is CASSLGTEAFF.

This clone was found once. This sequence joins TRBV10-3 and TRBJ2-2; D is possibly TRBD2 (6 bases). Germline assignment: CDR1 ENHRY and CDR2 SYGVKD. V was trimmed by 3 bases and J by 7 bases, leaving 18 bases between them. The CDR3 is 16 residues long. In DNA form, the CDR3 reads TGTGCCATCAGTGACCGGACTACCCTATCGAACGGGGAGCTGTTTTTT. It specifies CAISDRTTLSNGELFF.

This clone was detected only a few times. This rearrangement joins TRBV14 to TRBJ2-7, with 12 bases that match TRBD2. With V trimmed by 2 bases and J by 2 bases, 7 bases remained unmatched. CDR1 is SGHDN, CDR2 FVKESK, per germline. There are 17 residues in the CDR3. For the CDR3, the DNA is TGTGCCAGCAGCCAATACCTAGCGGGAGGGAGCACCTACGAGCAGTACTTC. It encodes CASSQYLAGGSTYEQYF.

This chain uses TRBV9 with TRBJ2-5; the match to TRBD2 covers 10 bases. CDR3 length: 15 amino acids. CDR1 and CDR2 from the germline V gene are SGDLS and YYNGEE. The junction had 8 bases not matched to a gene; V was cut back by 4 bases and J by 5 bases. CDR3 sequence (DNA): TGTGCCAGCAGCCCGGGACTAGCGCTGCCGGAGACCCAGTACTTC. Translated, it gives CASSPGLALPETQYF.